These 16 T cell receptor beta chains came from one sample sequenced in a study of vaccination effects on CD4 cells after COVID-19. No antigen is known for these receptors. The repertoire was sequenced with immunoSEQ multiplex PCR; TCRdb's copy has only in-frame clones and lacks some. Altogether more than 40,000 clones are present, roughly three quarters being singletons, with the ten largest covering about 12%. Cultured cells yielded isolated CD4+ T cells after approximately nine days. The sequencing here drew on CD4+ T cells from PBMCs cultured without peptide, taken before COVID-19 vaccination. These receptor sequences come from a human donor who had a prior SARS-CoV-2 infection.

The V gene is TRBV7-8, the J gene TRBJ2-3; possible D gene TRBD1, 5 bases. This CDR3 has 16 amino acids. The V and J ends lost 5 bases and 3 bases respectively, with 18 bases between them. Per the germline V gene, CDR1 is SGHVS and CDR2 is FQNEAQ. The CDR3 DNA reads TGTGCCAGCAGCCGAAGGGGAACCCTCGGAACAGATACGCAGTATTTT. This codes for CASSRRGTLGTDTQYF.

The chain links TRBV19 to TRBJ1-5; 7 bases align to TRBD1. V lost 3 bases and J lost 3; bases outside the gene matches: 20. Germline values: CDR1 LNHDA, CDR2 SQIVND (reference sequence). This CDR3 region has 20 residues. This chain's CDR3 is CASSIPDRPLRDSFNQPQHF. Here the CDR3 DNA reads TGTGCCAGTAGTATCCCGGATCGGCCTCTACGGGACAGCTTCAATCAGCCCCAGCATTTT.

This clone was seen a single time. The J gene is TRBJ2-7, the V gene TRBV6-1; the match to TRBD2 covers 9 bases. V was pared by 3 bases and J by 2 bases, with 11 bases of the junction left unmatched. Germline V gene data show CDR1 as MNHNS and CDR2 as SASEGT. This CDR3 has 17 residues. The CDR3 DNA is TGTGCCAGCAGTGACCACCCTACGACTAGCGGAACCTACGAGCAGTACTTC. Translating gives CASSDHPTTSGTYEQYF.

The V call is TRBV18, the J call TRBJ1-1; weak D call: TRBD1 (5 bases). The CDR3 loop spans 17 amino acids. Trimming took 3 bases from V and 0 from J, leaving 17 bases between them. CDR1 and CDR2 (germline): KGHSH, LQKENI. The CDR3 region has the DNA TGTGCCAGCTCACCCGCAGACAGAAGCCTATTGAACACTGAAGCTTTCTTT. It codes for CASSPADRSLLNTEAFF. Full variable domain (rest looked up from reference TRBV18 and TRBJ1-1): NAGVMQNPRHLVRRRGQEARLRCSPMKGHSHVYWYRQLPEEGLKFMVYLQKENIIDESGMPKERFSAEFPKEGPSILRIQQVVRGDSAAYFCASSPADRSLLNTEAFFGQGTRLTVV.

The chain is built from TRBV9 and TRBJ2-5, with D perhaps TRBD2 (7 bases). The length of the CDR3 is 15 residues. Germline V gene lookup returns CDR1 SGDLS and CDR2 YYNGEE. V dropped 0 bases and J dropped 2 bases, with 11 bases sitting between them. CDR3 loop: CASSVEGGGQETQYF. The CDR3 DNA is TGTGCCAGCAGCGTAGAGGGAGGGGGTCAAGAGACCCAGTACTTC.

This clone was counted only a few times. The V gene is TRBV6-2 or TRBV6-3, the J gene TRBJ2-1; TRBD1 aligns across 10 bases. Looked up from germline, CDR1 is MNHEY and CDR2 is SVGEGT. Trimming removed 5 bases from V and 6 bases from J; junction bases left unmatched: 10. The CDR3 totals 16 residues. CDR3 protein: CASSLMTGGETNEQFF. CDR3 sequence (DNA): TGTGCCAGCAGTCTAATGACAGGGGGCGAAACCAATGAGCAGTTCTTC.

The rearrangement links TRBV5-5 to TRBJ2-4, with D unresolved. V lost 0 bases, J lost 0 bases, and 7 bases lay in between. CDR1 is SGHKS and CDR2 is YYEKEE in the germline V gene (reference sequence). The CDR3 is made up of 15 amino acids. CDR3 nucleotide sequence: TGTGCCAGCAGCTTGGCCCCGTTAGCCAAAAACATTCAGTACTTC. Amino acid sequence: CASSLAPLAKNIQYF. Together with reference TRBV5-5 and TRBJ2-4, the CDR3 gives the full variable domain: DAGVTQSPTHLIKTRGQQVTLRCSPISGHKSVSWYQQVLGQGPQFIFQYYEKEERGRGNFPDRFSARQFPNYSSELNVNALLLGDSALYLCASSLAPLAKNIQYFGAGTRLSVL.

This chain links TRBV15 with TRBJ1-1, with D tentatively TRBD1 (5 bases). V was clipped by 1 base and J by 3 bases, with 6 bases between them. The CDR3 is 13 amino acids. Per germline, CDR1 LNHNV and CDR2 YYDKDF (reference sequence). CDR3: CATSRGGDTEAFF. The DNA of the CDR3 is TGTGCCACCAGCAGAGGGGGGGACACTGAAGCTTTCTTT. Variable domain in full (rest from reference TRBV15 and TRBJ1-1): DAMVIQNPRYQVTQFGKPVTLSCSQTLNHNVMYWYQQKSSQAPKLLFHYYDKDFNNEADTPDNFQSRRPNTSFCFLDIRSPGLGDTAMYLCATSRGGDTEAFFGQGTRLTVV.

The V call is TRBV15, the J call TRBJ1-2; D remains unclear. Germline V CDR1 and CDR2: LNHNV, YYDKDF (reference sequence). V was shortened by 0 bases and J by 4 bases, with 12 bases between the two germline ends. CDR3 length: 15 amino acids. Here the CDR3 reads CATSRDLATTYGYTF. The CDR3 nucleotides read TGTGCCACCAGCAGAGATCTTGCGACAACCTATGGCTACACCTTC. The complete variable domain, with remaining parts taken from reference TRBV15 and TRBJ1-2, reads DAMVIQNPRYQVTQFGKPVTLSCSQTLNHNVMYWYQQKSSQAPKLLFHYYDKDFNNEADTPDNFQSRRPNTSFCFLDIRSPGLGDTAMYLCATSRDLATTYGYTFGSGTRLTVV.

V and J are TRBV9 and TRBJ2-1; tentatively, D is TRBD2 (6 bases). Germline V gene sequence: CDR1 SGDLS, CDR2 YYNGEE. This CDR3 contains 17 residues. V dropped 0 bases and J dropped 2 bases, with 15 bases sitting between them. The CDR3 DNA follows: TGTGCCAGCAGCGTAGGGCGAGGCGGGGTCACCTACAATGAGCAGTTCTTC. This translates into CASSVGRGGVTYNEQFF.

By share, this clone counts as medium-sized. The chain combines TRBV5-5 with TRBJ2-7, with 10 bases matching TRBD1. The CDR3 spans 16 residues. CDR1 is SGHKS and CDR2 is YYEKEE in the germline V gene (reference sequence). V shed 4 bases, J shed 5 bases, and the junction held 12 bases outside the gene matches. CDR3 residues: CASSPRPGTGDHEQYF. CDR3 DNA: TGTGCCAGCAGCCCTCGCCCCGGGACAGGGGATCACGAGCAGTACTTC.

The gene calls are TRBV5-8 and TRBJ1-2; maybe TRBD1 (5 bases). V lost 0 bases, J lost 4 bases, and 16 bases lay in between. CDR1 is SGHTS and CDR2 is YDEGEE in the germline V gene. This CDR3 spans 16 amino acids. The CDR3, as DNA: TGTGCCAGCAGCTTGGAGACAGACCACCCTGGCTATGGCTACACCTTC. It is translated as CASSLETDHPGYGYTF.

As regards this clone: Other DNA sequences within the sample encode an identical CDR3. The V and J genes are TRBV5-6 and TRBJ2-7; 11 nucleotides match TRBD2. V gave up 0 bases and J gave up 2 bases; unmatched junction bases: 1. This CDR3 region has 15 residues. Germline V gives CDR1 SGHDT, CDR2 YYEEEE. The CDR3 loop is CASSLVLAGAYEQYF. The CDR3 DNA is TGTGCCAGCAGCTTGGTACTAGCGGGAGCCTACGAGCAGTACTTC.

The chain combines TRBV10-3 with TRBJ2-5, with 7 bases that match TRBD2. The CDR3 consists of 14 residues. V lost 0 bases to trimming and J lost 6 bases; unmatched junction nucleotides: 4. The germline gives CDR1 ENHRY, CDR2 SYGVKD. CDR3 sequence reads: CAISESGGEQTQYF. CDR3 nucleotide sequence: TGTGCCATCAGTGAGTCGGGGGGGGAACAGACCCAGTACTTC.

V is TRBV29-1 and J is TRBJ2-1; 9 bases map to TRBD2. Germline values: CDR1 SQVTM, CDR2 ANQGSEA. The CDR3 is 14 residues long. With 5 bases clipped from V and 8 bases from J, the junction kept 10 bases outside the gene matches. The CDR3 DNA is TGCAGCGTTACCGGGACTAGCAAGGGGGATGAGCAGTTCTTC. It translates to CSVTGTSKGDEQFF.

The rearrangement joins TRBV30 to TRBJ2-1, with D maybe TRBD1 (5 bases). The germline CDR1 and CDR2 sequences are GTSNPN and SVGIG (reference sequence). This CDR3 contains 11 residues. Trimming removed 1 base from V and 12 bases from J, with 10 bases in between. The CDR3 loop reads CAWSAFQGQFF. As DNA, the CDR3 is TGTGCCTGGAGTGCTTTTCAGGGGCAGTTCTTC. The variable domain in full, completed from reference TRBV30 and TRBJ2-1, reads SQTIHQWPATLVQPVGSPLSLECTVEGTSNPNLYWYRQAAGRGLQLLFYSVGIGQISSEVPQNLSASRPQDRQFILSSKKLLLSDSGFYLCAWSAFQGQFFGPGTRLTVL.